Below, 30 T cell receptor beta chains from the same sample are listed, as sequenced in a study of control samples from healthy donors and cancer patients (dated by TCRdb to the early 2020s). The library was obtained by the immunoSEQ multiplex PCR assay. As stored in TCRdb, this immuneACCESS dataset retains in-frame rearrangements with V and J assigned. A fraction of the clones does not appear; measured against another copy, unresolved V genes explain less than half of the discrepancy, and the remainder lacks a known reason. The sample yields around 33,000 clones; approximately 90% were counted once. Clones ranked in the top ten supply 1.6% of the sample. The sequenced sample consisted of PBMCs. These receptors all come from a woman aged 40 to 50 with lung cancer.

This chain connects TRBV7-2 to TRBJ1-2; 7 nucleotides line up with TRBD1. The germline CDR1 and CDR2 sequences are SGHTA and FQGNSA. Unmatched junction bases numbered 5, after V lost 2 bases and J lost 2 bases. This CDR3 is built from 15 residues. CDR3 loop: CASSLNDRENYGYTF. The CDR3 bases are TGTGCCAGCAGCTTAAACGACAGGGAGAACTATGGCTACACCTTC.

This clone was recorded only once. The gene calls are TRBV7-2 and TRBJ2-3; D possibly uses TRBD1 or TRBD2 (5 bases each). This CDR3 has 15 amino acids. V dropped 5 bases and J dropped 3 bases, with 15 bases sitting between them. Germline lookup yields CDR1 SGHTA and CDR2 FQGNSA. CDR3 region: CASSPQSRETDTQYF. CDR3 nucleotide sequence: TGTGCCAGCAGCCCCCAGTCCAGGGAGACAGATACGCAGTATTTT.

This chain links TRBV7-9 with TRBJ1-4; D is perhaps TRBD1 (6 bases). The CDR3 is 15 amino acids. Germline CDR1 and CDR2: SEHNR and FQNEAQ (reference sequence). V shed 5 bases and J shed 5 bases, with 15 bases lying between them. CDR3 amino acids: CASSRVTGYNEKLFF. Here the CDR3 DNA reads TGTGCCAGCAGCCGCGTTACAGGGTACAATGAAAAACTGTTTTTT.

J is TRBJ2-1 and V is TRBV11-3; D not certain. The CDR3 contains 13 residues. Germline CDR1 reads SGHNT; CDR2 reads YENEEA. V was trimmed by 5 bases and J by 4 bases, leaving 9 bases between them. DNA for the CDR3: TGTGCCAGCAGCCTCGGAGAGTACAATGAGCAGTTCTTC. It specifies CASSLGEYNEQFF.

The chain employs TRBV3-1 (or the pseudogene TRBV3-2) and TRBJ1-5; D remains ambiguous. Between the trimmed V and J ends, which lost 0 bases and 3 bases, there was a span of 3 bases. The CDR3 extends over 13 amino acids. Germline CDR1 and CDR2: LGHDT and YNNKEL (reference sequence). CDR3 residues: CASSQDSNQPQHF. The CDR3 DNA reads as TGTGCCAGCAGCCAAGATTCCAATCAGCCCCAGCATTTT.

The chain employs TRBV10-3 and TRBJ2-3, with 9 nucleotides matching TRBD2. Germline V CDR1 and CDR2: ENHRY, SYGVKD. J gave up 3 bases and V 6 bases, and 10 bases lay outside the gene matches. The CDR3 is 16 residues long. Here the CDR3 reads CAIRRGAGGGTDTQYF. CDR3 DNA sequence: TGTGCCATCAGGAGGGGAGCGGGGGGAGGTACAGATACGCAGTATTTT.

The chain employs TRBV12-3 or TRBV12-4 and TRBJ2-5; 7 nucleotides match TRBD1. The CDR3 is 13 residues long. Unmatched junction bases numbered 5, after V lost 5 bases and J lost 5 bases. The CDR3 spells CASSPLGGETQYF. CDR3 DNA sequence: TGTGCCAGCAGTCCTTTAGGGGGCGAGACCCAGTACTTC.

CDR3 sequence: CASSPMGGDNQPQHF. CDR3 coding DNA: TGTGCCAGCTCACCAATGGGGGGGGACAATCAGCCCCAGCATTTT. The chain joins TRBV18 to TRBJ1-5; D perhaps matches TRBD1 (5 bases). The CDR3 consists of 15 residues. With 2 bases removed from V and 3 bases from J, the gap between germline ends came to 11 bases. Per the germline V gene, CDR1 is KGHSH and CDR2 is LQKENI. Filled out from reference TRBV18 and TRBJ1-5, the complete variable domain reads NAGVMQNPRHLVRRRGQEARLRCSPMKGHSHVYWYRQLPEEGLKFMVYLQKENIIDESGMPKERFSAEFPKEGPSILRIQQVVRGDSAAYFCASSPMGGDNQPQHFGDGTRLSIL.

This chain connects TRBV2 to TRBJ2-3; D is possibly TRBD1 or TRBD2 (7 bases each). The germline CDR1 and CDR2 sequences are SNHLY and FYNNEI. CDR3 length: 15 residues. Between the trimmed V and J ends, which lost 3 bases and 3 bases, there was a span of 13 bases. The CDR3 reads CASSEGGGRTDTQYF. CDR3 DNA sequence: TGTGCCAGCAGTGAGGGAGGGGGCCGAACAGATACGCAGTATTTT.

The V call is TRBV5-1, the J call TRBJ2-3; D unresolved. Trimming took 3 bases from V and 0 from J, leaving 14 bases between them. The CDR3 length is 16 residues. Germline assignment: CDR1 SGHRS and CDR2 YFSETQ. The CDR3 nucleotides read TGCGCCAGCAGCTCCGAGGCGAGAACTAGCACAGATACGCAGTATTTT. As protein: CASSSEARTSTDTQYF.

The CDR3 nucleotides read TGCGCCAGCAGCTTGGCCCTAGCGGGAGATACGCAGTATTTT. Translation gives CASSLALAGDTQYF. The V call is TRBV5-1, the J call TRBJ2-3; 8 bases line up with TRBD2. Trimming cost V 0 bases and J 5 bases; bases outside gene matches: 2. The CDR3 length is 14 residues. CDR1 and CDR2 (germline): SGHRS, YFSETQ.

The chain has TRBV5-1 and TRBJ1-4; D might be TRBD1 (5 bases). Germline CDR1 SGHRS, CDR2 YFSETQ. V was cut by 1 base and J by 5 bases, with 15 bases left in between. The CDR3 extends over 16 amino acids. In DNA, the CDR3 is TGCGCCAGCAGCTTGACAGGTTGGGCTCTCAATGAAAAACTGTTTTTT. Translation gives CASSLTGWALNEKLFF.

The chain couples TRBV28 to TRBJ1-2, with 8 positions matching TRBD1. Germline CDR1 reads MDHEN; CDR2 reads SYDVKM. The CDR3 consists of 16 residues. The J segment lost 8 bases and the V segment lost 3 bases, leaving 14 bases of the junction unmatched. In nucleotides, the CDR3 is TGTGCCAGCAGTTTTAATTTTATGGCAGGGGGCGCGGGCTACACCTTC. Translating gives CASSFNFMAGGAGYTF.

The CDR3 is CASSWNRYGYTF. CDR3 coding DNA: TGTGCCAGCAGTTGGAATCGGTATGGCTACACCTTC. The rearrangement links TRBV28 to TRBJ1-2; unclear D gene. The CDR3 has 12 amino acids. The germline gives CDR1 MDHEN, CDR2 SYDVKM. The V gene lost 4 bases and the J gene lost 5 bases, with 8 bases spanning the gap.

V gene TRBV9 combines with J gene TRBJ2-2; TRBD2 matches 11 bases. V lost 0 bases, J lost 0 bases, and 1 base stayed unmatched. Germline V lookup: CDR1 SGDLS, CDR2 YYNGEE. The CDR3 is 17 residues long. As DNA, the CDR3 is TGTGCCAGCAGCGTAGCGACTAGCGGGGCGAACACCGGGGAGCTGTTTTTT. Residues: CASSVATSGANTGELFF.

For the CDR3, the DNA is TGTGCCAGCAGCGTGGGACAGGGGGCCTCACCCCTCCACTTT. Translation: CASSVGQGASPLHF. The genes are TRBV9 and TRBJ1-6, with 12 bases aligning to TRBD1. Germline loops: CDR1 SGDLS, CDR2 YYNGEE. The CDR3 extends over 14 amino acids. J lost 10 bases, V lost 2 bases, and 1 base had no gene match.

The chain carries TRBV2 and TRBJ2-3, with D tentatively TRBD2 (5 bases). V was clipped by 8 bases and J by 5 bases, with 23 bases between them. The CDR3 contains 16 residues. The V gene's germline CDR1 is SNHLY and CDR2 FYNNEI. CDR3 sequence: CASLLPGPPRVDTQYF. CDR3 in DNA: TGTGCCAGCCTCCTTCCTGGACCACCGAGGGTAGATACGCAGTATTTT.

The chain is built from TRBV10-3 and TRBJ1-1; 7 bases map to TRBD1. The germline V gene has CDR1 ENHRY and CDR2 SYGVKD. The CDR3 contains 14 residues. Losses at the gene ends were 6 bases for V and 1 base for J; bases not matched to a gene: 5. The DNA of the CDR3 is TGTGCCATCAGGAACAGGGGACAGAACACTGAAGCTTTCTTT. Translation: CAIRNRGQNTEAFF.

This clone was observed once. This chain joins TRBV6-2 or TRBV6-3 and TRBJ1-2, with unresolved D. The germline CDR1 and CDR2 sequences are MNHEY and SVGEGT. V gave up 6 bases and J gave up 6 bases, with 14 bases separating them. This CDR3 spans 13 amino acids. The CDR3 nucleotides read TGTGCCAGCAGCCCGAAGGAGGCCCATGGCTACACCTTC. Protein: CASSPKEAHGYTF.

CDR3 in amino acids: CSVEVGNNYEQYF. The DNA of the CDR3 is TGCAGCGTTGAAGTAGGGAACAACTACGAGCAGTACTTC. The V and J genes are TRBV29-1 and TRBJ2-7; D is undetermined. The germline CDR1 and CDR2 sequences are SQVTM and ANQGSEA. CDR3 length: 13 amino acids. The germline V and J ends were trimmed by 1 base and 3 bases, with 10 bases remaining between them.

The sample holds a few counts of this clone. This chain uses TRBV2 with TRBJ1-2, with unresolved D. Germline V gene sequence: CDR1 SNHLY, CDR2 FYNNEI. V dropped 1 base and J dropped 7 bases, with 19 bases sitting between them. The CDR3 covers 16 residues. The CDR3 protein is CASSEDQAGLPAGYTF. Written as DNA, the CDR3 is TGTGCCAGCAGTGAAGACCAAGCCGGGCTCCCCGCTGGCTACACCTTC.

DNA of the CDR3: TGTGCCAGCAGCGTAGACCCAGGGGCTGCTGGCTACACCTTC. Encoded protein: CASSVDPGAAGYTF. This rearrangement joins TRBV9 to TRBJ1-2; perhaps TRBD1 as D (6 bases). V lost 0 bases to trimming and J lost 7 bases, with 13 bases between them. The CDR3 loop spans 14 amino acids. CDR1 SGDLS and CDR2 YYNGEE come from the germline V gene.

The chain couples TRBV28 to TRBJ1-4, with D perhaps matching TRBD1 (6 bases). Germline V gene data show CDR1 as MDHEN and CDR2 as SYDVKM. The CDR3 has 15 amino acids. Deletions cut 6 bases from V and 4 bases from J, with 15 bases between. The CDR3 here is CASRSPTGGNEKLFF. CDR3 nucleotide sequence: TGTGCCAGCAGATCCCCGACAGGTGGTAATGAAAAACTGTTTTTT.

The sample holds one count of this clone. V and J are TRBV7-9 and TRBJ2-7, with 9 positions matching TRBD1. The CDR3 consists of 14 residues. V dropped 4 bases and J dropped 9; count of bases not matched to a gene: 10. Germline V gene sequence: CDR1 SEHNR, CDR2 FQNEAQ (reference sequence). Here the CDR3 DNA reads TGTGCCAGCAGCTCACCGGGACAGGGTCAGGGGCAGTACTTC. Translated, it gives CASSSPGQGQGQYF.

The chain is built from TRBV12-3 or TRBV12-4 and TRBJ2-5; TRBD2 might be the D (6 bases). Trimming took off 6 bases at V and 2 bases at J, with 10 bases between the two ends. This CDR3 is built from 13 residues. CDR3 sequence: CASSTSLQETQYF. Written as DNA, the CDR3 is TGTGCCAGCAGCACTAGCCTGCAAGAGACCCAGTACTTC.

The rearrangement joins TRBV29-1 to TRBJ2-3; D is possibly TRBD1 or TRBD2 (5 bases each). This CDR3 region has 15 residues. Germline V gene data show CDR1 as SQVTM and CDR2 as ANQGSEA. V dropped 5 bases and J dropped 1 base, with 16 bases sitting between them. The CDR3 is CSVSTGTPGTDTQYF. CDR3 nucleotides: TGCAGCGTTTCCACCGGGACGCCTGGCACAGATACGCAGTATTTT.

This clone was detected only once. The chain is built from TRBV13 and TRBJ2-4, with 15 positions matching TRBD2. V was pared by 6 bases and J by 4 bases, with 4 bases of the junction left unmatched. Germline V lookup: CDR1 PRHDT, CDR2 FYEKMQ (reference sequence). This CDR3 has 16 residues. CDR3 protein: CASSWTSGGEKNIQYF. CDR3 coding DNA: TGTGCCAGCAGTTGGACTAGCGGGGGGGAAAAAAACATTCAGTACTTC.

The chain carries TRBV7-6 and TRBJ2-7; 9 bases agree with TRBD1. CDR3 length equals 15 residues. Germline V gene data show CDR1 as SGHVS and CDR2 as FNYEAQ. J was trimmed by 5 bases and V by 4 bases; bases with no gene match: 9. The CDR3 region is CASSSIGTGTNEQYF. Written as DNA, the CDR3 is TGTGCCAGCAGCTCTATAGGGACAGGGACCAACGAGCAGTACTTC.

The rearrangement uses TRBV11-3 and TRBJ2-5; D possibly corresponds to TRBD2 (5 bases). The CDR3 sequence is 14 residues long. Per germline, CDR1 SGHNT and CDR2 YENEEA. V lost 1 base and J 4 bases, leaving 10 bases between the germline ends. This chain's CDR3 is CASSLASTGETQYF. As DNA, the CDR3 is TGTGCCAGCAGCTTAGCTAGCACGGGAGAGACCCAGTACTTC.

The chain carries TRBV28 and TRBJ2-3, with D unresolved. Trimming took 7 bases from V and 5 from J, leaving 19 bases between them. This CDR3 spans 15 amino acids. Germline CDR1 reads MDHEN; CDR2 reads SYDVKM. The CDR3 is CASTSHGPAKDTQYF. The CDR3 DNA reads TGTGCCAGCACTTCCCACGGCCCCGCTAAAGATACGCAGTATTTT.